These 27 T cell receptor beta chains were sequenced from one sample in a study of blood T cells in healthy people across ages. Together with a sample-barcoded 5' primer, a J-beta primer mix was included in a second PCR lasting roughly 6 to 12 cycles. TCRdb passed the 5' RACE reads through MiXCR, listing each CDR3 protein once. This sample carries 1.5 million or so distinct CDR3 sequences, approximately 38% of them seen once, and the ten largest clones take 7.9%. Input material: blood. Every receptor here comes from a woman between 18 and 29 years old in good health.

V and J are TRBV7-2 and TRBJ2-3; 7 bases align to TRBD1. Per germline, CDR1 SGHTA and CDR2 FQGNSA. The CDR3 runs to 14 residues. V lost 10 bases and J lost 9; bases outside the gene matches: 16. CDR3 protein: CATKGAPAQTTQYF. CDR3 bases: TGTGCCACCAAGGGGGCGCCGGCACAGACAACGCAGTATTTT.

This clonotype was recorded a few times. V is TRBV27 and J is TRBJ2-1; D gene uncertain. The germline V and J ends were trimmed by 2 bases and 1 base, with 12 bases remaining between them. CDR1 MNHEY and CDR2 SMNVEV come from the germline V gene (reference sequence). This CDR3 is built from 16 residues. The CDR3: CASSLAPFGSYNEQFF. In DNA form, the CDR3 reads TGTGCCAGCAGTTTAGCCCCGTTCGGGTCCTACAATGAGCAGTTCTTC.

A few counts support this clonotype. The CDR3 sequence is CASKRTGAGTDTQYF. CDR3 DNA sequence: TGTGCCAGCAAACGGACAGGGGCCGGCACAGATACGCAGTATTTT. The gene calls are TRBV6-1 and TRBJ2-3; 9 bases fit TRBD1. Germline lookup yields CDR1 MNHNS and CDR2 SASEGT. The CDR3 has 15 residues. Unmatched junction bases numbered 6, after V lost 7 bases and J lost 1 base.

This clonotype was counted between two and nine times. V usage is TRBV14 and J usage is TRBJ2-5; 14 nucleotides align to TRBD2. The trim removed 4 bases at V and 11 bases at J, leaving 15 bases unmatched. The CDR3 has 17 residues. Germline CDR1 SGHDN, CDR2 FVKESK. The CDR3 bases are TGTGCCAGCAGCCGAGGGACTAGCGGGAGTCTTTGGGATGAGCAGTACTTC. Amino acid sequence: CASSRGTSGSLWDEQYF.

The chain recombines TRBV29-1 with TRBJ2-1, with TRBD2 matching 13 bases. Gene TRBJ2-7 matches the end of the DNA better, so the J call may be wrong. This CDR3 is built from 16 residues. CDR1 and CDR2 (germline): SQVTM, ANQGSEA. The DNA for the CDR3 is TGCAGCGTTGGACTAGCGGGAGGACGGTCCTACAATGAGCAGTACTTC. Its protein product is CSVGLAGGRSYNEQYF.

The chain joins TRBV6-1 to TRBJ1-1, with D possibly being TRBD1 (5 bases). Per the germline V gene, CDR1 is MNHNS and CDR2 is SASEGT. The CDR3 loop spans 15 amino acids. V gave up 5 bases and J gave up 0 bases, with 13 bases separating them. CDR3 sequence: CASSSPDSLNTEAFF. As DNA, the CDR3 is TGTGCCAGCAGTTCTCCCGACAGTCTGAACACTGAAGCTTTCTTT.

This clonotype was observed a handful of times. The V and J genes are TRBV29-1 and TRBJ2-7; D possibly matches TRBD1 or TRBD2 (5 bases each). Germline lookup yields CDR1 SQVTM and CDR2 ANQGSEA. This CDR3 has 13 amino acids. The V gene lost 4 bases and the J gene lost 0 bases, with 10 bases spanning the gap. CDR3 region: CSVGGENSYEQYF. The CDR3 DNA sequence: TGCAGCGTTGGAGGGGAAAACTCCTACGAGCAGTACTTC.

The CDR3 DNA reads TGTGCCAGCAGCCAAGGATTGGGACAGGGGTCTTCAGATGCTCGGGGGCAGTACTTC. It yields the protein CASSQGLGQGSSDARGQYF. This chain links TRBV14 with TRBJ2-5; 10 bases agree with TRBD1. The germline CDR1 and CDR2 sequences are SGHDN and FVKESK. V was pared by 1 base and J by 11 bases, with 22 bases of the junction left unmatched. CDR3 length equals 19 residues.

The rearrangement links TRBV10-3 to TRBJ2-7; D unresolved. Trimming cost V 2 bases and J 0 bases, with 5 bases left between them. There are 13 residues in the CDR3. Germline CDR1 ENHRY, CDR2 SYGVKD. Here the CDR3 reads CAISELGSYEQYF. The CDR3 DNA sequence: TGTGCCATCAGTGAGCTAGGCTCCTACGAGCAGTACTTC.

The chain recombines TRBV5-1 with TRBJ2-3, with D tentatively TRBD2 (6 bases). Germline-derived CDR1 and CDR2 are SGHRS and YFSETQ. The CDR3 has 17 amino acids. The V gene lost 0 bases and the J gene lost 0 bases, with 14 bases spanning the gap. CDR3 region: CASSLAGRGDSTDTQYF. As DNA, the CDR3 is TGCGCCAGCAGCTTGGCTGGGCGGGGTGATAGCACAGATACGCAGTATTTT. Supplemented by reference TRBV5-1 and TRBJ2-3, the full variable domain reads KAGVTQTPRYLIKTRGQQVTLSCSPISGHRSVSWYQQTPGQGLQFLFEYFSETQRNKGNFPGRFSGRQFSNSRSEMNVSTLELGDSALYLCASSLAGRGDSTDTQYFGPGTRLTVL.

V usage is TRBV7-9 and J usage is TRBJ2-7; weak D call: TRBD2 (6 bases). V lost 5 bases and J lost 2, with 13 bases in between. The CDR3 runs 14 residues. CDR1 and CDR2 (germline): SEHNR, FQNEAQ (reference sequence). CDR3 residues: CASSVKEGPYEQYF. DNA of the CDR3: TGTGCCAGCAGCGTAAAGGAGGGCCCCTACGAGCAGTACTTC.

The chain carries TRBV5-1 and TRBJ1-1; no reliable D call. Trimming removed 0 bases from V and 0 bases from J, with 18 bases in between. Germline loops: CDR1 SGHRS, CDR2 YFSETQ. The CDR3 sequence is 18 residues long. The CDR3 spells CASSLVGLREGMNTEAFF. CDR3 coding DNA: TGCGCCAGCAGCTTGGTTGGGTTACGGGAGGGAATGAACACTGAAGCTTTCTTT.

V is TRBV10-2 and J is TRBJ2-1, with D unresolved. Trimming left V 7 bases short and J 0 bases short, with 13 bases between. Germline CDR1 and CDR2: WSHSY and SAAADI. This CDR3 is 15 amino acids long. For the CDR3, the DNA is TGCGCCAGCAAGTCTGGCTGGGGCTCCTACAATGAGCAGTTCTTC. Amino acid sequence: CASKSGWGSYNEQFF.

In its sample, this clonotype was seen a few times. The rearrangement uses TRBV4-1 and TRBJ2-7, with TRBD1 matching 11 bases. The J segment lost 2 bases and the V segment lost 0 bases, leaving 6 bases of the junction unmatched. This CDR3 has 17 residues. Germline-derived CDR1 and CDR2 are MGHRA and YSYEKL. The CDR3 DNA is TGCGCCAGCAGCCAAGAGCTGGACAGGGGGCTGACCTACGAGCAGTACTTC. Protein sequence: CASSQELDRGLTYEQYF.

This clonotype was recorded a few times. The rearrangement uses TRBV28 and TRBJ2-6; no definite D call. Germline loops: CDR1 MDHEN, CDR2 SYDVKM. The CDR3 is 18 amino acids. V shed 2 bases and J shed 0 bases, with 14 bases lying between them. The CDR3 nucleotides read TGTGCCAGCAGTTTAACGTGGGCGGCCCCCTCTGGGGCCAACGTCCTGACTTTC. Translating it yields CASSLTWAAPSGANVLTF.

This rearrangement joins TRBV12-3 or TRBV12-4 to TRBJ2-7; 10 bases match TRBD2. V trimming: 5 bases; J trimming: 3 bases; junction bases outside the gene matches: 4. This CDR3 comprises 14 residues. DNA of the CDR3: TGTGCCAGCAGTGGGCCTAGCGGGGGCTACGAGCAGTACTTC. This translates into CASSGPSGGYEQYF.

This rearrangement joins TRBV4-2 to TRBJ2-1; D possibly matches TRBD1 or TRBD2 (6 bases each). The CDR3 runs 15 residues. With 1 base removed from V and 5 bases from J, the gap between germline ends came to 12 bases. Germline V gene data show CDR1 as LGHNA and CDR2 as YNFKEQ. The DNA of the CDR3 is TGTGCCAGCAGCCAAGCTAGGGGGGACCACAATGAGCAGTTCTTC. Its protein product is CASSQARGDHNEQFF.

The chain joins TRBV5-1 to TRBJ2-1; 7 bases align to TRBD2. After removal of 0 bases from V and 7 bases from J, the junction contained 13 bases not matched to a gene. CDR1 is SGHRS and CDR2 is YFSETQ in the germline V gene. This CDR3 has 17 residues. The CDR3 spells CASSLAVGGPELNEQFF. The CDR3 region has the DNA TGCGCCAGCAGCTTGGCAGTGGGAGGGCCTGAATTGAATGAGCAGTTCTTC.

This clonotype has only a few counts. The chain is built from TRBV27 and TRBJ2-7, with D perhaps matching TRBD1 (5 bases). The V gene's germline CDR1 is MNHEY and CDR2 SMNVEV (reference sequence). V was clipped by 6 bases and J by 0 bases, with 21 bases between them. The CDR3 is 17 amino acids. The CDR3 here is CASSPVSAGYSSYEQYF. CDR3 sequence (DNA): TGTGCCAGCAGCCCCGTTTCGGCAGGGTATAGCTCCTACGAGCAGTACTTC.

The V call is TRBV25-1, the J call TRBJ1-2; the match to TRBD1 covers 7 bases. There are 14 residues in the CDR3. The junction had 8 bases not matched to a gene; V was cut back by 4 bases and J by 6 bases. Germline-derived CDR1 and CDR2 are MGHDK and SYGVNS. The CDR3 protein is CASSAGTVLNGYTF. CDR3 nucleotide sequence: TGTGCCAGCAGTGCAGGGACAGTCTTGAATGGCTACACCTTC.

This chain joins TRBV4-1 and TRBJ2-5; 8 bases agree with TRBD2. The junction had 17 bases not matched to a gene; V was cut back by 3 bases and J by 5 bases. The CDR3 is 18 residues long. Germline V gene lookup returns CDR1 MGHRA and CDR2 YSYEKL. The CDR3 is CASSQLPMGTSGIETQYF. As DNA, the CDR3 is TGCGCCAGCAGCCAGCTCCCCATGGGAACTAGCGGTATTGAGACCCAGTACTTC.

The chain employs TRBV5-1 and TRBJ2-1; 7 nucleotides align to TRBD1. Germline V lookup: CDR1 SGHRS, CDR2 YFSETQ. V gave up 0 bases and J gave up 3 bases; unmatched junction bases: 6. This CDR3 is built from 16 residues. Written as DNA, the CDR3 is TGCGCCAGCAGCTTGGGCGACAGGGAGCTCTACAATGAGCAGTTCTTC. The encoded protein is CASSLGDRELYNEQFF. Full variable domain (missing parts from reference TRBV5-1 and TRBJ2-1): KAGVTQTPRYLIKTRGQQVTLSCSPISGHRSVSWYQQTPGQGLQFLFEYFSETQRNKGNFPGRFSGRQFSNSRSEMNVSTLELGDSALYLCASSLGDRELYNEQFFGPGTRLTVL.

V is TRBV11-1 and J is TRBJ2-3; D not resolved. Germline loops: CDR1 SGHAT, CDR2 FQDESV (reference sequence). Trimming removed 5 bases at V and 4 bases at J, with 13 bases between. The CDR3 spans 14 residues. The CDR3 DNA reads TGTGCCAGCAGCCGCCGCCTAGATCCAGATACGCAGTATTTT. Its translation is CASSRRLDPDTQYF.

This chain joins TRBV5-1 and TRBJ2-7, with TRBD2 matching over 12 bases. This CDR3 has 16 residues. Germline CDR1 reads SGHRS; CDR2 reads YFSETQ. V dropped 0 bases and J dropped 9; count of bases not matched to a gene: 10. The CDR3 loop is CASSLELAGGRHGQYF. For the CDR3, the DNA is TGCGCCAGCAGCTTGGAACTAGCGGGAGGCAGGCACGGGCAGTACTTC. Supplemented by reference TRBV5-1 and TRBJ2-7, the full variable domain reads KAGVTQTPRYLIKTRGQQVTLSCSPISGHRSVSWYQQTPGQGLQFLFEYFSETQRNKGNFPGRFSGRQFSNSRSEMNVSTLELGDSALYLCASSLELAGGRHGQYFGPGTRLTVT.

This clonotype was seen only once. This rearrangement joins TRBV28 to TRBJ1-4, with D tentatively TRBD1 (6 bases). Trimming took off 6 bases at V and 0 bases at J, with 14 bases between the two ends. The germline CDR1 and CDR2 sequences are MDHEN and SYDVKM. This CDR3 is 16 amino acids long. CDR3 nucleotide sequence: TGTGCCAGCAGCTTACGGACAGACCCAACTAATGAAAAACTGTTTTTT. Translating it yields CASSLRTDPTNEKLFF.

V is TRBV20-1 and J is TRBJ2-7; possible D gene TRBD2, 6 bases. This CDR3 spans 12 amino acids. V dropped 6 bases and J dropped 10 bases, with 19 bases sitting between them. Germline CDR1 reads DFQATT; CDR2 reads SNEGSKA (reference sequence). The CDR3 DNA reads TGCAGTGCAAATGGGGACTCCTGTATCCAGTACTTC. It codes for CSANGDSCIQYF.

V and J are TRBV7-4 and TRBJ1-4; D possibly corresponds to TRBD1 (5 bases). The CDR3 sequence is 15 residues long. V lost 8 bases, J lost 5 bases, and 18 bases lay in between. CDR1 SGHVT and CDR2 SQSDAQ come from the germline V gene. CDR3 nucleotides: TGTGCCAGCGGCGAGCCGGGACGGGGAAATGAAAAACTGTTTTTT. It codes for CASGEPGRGNEKLFF.